The rows below give T cell receptor beta chains drawn from one sample of a study. TCRdb recomputed calls from the 5' RACE reads with MiXCR, one row per CDR3 protein. Counted here are roughly 40,000 distinct CDR3 sequences, approximately 20% occurring once; the ten biggest clones make up under 3.5%. The material sequenced was naive CD4+ T cells sorted from a lymph node. The receptors were sampled from a female donor with breast cancer. The CDR3 runs from the conserved cysteine through the conserved F or W. A D gene is named only where the DNA matches it firmly. Not every row has a clone size; where given, it reads once, few, many or a size class.

D gene	V gene	J gene	clone size	CDR3 DNA	CDR3 protein
NA	TRBV4-1	TRBJ1-3	NA	TGCGCCAGCAGCCAAGATTTCCACTCGCTCTCTGGAAACACCATATATTTT	CASSQDFHSLSGNTIYF
NA	TRBV7-2	TRBJ2-6	few	TGTGCCAGCAGCCCAAGAGCAGGGGGGAGCTCTGGGGCCAACGTCCTGACTTTC	CASSPRAGGSSGANVLTF
NA	TRBV12-3/TRBV12-4	TRBJ2-5	many	TGTGCCAGCAGTCGGTCCGAGACCCAGTACTTC	CASSRSETQYF
NA	TRBV30	TRBJ1-5	few	TGTGCCTGGAGCGCGGCAGTCCATCAGCCCCAGCATTTT	CAWSAAVHQPQHF
NA	TRBV12-3/TRBV12-4	TRBJ1-6	many	TGTGCCAGCAGTTCATCGAATTCACCCCTCCACTTT	CASSSSNSPLHF
NA	TRBV5-1	TRBJ2-5	few	TGCGCCAGCAGGTTACAAGAGACCCAGTACTTC	CASRLQETQYF
NA	TRBV7-9	TRBJ2-3	NA	TGTGCCAGCAAATCCACAGCGATGGGGACAGATACGCAGTATTTT	CASKSTAMGTDTQYF
TRBD2	TRBV12-3/TRBV12-4	TRBJ2-1	NA	TGTGCCAGCGGCGGGGGGCGGAATGAGCAGTTCTTC	CASGGGRNEQFF
NA	TRBV7-2	TRBJ1-6	few	TGTGCCAGCCGCCCGGAGGCGAAGTCTTCACCCCTCCACTTT	CASRPEAKSSPLHF
TRBD2	TRBV5-6	TRBJ2-3	many	TGTGCCAGCAGCCACGCCCCGGGACTAGCGGGGCTAGATACGCAGTATTTT	CASSHAPGLAGLDTQYF
NA	TRBV5-1	TRBJ2-5	NA	TGCGCCAGCAGCTCAATACGGGGGTCCCAAGAGACCCAGTACTTC	CASSSIRGSQETQYF
NA	TRBV5-5	TRBJ1-5	few	TGTGCCAGCAGCTTGCGGTCAGCAGGGACTCAGCCCCAGCATTTT	CASSLRSAGTQPQHF
NA	TRBV20-1	TRBJ2-7	few	TGCAGTGCTCCAAGTGACTCCTACGAGCAGTACTTC	CSAPSDSYEQYF
TRBD2	TRBV12-3/TRBV12-4	TRBJ2-2	NA	TGTGCCAGCAGTTTATGGAGCGGGAGGGGCACCGGGGAGCTGTTTTTT	CASSLWSGRGTGELFF
NA	TRBV29-1	TRBJ1-2	many	TGCAGCGTTGAAAGGCGAGGGAGTGAAGGCTACACCTTC	CSVERRGSEGYTF
NA	TRBV29-1	TRBJ1-1	many	TGCAGCGTTGTTGAGATCAGGATTAACACTGAAGCTTTCTTT	CSVVEIRINTEAFF
NA	TRBV12-3/TRBV12-4	TRBJ1-1	many	TGTGCCAGCAGTTCCCCCGTCGGACAGATGAACACTGAAGCTTTCTTT	CASSSPVGQMNTEAFF
NA	TRBV11-3	TRBJ2-5	NA	TGTGCCAGCACCTCGACAGGTCGGGAGACCCAGTACTTC	CASTSTGRETQYF
TRBD1	TRBV12-3/TRBV12-4	TRBJ1-2	NA	TGTGCCAGCAGTGGAGACAGGGTACTGGGCTACACCTTC	CASSGDRVLGYTF
NA	TRBV15	TRBJ1-1	NA	TGTGCCACCAGCAGAGATTGGGAGTTAGCTTTCTTT	CATSRDWELAFF
TRBD2	TRBV6-6	TRBJ2-3	NA	TGTACCAGCTTGGGGGGGGGCACAGATACGCAGTATTTT	CTSLGGGTDTQYF
TRBD1	TRBV12-3/TRBV12-4	TRBJ2-5	many	TGTGCCAGCAGATCCACAGGGGCTGAGACCCAGTACTTC	CASRSTGAETQYF
NA	TRBV6-5	TRBJ1-2	many	TGTGCCAGCAGAGGGAGGGCGAGTGGCTACACCTTC	CASRGRASGYTF
NA	TRBV20-1	TRBJ1-1	few	TGCAGTGCTAGTGACCGCGACACTGAAGCTTTCTTT	CSASDRDTEAFF
NA	TRBV12-3/TRBV12-4	TRBJ1-5	many	TGTGCCAGCAGTTTGGGCGGCCTCGGCGGACAGCCCCAGCATTTT	CASSLGGLGGQPQHF
NA	TRBV29-1	TRBJ1-1	many	TGCAGCGTTGAAGACCTGGCAGACGTTTACTCGAACACTGAAGCTTTCTTT	CSVEDLADVYSNTEAFF
TRBD1	TRBV29-1	TRBJ2-7	few	TGCAGCGTTGCGGACAGGGGGAAGGGTGAGCAGTACTTC	CSVADRGKGEQYF
TRBD2	TRBV24-1	TRBJ2-5	few	TGTGCCACCAGTGATTTAGGGGAGCGGGAGGAGACCCAGTACTTC	CATSDLGEREETQYF
TRBD1	TRBV6-2/TRBV6-3	TRBJ2-7	NA	TGTGCCAGCGGCCAACTGACAGGGCGCGAGCAGTACTTC	CASGQLTGREQYF
TRBD1	TRBV20-1	TRBJ1-1	many	TGCAGTGCCAGCATTCCGGGACAGGTAATTCGGGCTGAAGCTTTCTTT	CSASIPGQVIRAEAFF
NA	TRBV5-1	TRBJ2-5	few	TGCGCCAGCAGCTTGCAGTCGGCCGAAGAGACCCAGTACTTC	CASSLQSAEETQYF
NA	TRBV20-1	TRBJ1-1	few	TGCAGTGCTAGACACCTAGCTCCGGGACGGATGAACACTGAAGCTTTCTTT	CSARHLAPGRMNTEAFF
NA	TRBV11-2	TRBJ2-1	few	TGTGCCAGCACCCAACGGACTACGAATGAGCAGTTCTTC	CASTQRTTNEQFF
NA	TRBV11-2	TRBJ1-6	NA	TGTGCCAGCAGCTTAGCAACAAACGATAATTCACCCCGCCACTTT	CASSLATNDNSPRHF
NA	TRBV15	TRBJ2-3	many	TGTGCCACCAGCAGAGATAGGGGCTCAGATACGCAGTATTTT	CATSRDRGSDTQYF
NA	TRBV5-1	TRBJ1-1	many	TGCGCCAGCAGAAGGGACACTGAAGCTTTCTTT	CASRRDTEAFF
TRBD1	TRBV6-1	TRBJ2-1	many	TGTGCCAGCAGTTACAGGGGTCCGGATGAGCAGTTCTTC	CASSYRGPDEQFF
NA	TRBV20-1	TRBJ1-1	medium-sized	TGCAGTGTGGGACTCCGGGAAGCTTTCTTT	CSVGLREAFF
NA	TRBV29-1	TRBJ1-5	few	TGCAGCGTTGAATGGGGCACGGATCAGCCCCAGCATTTT	CSVEWGTDQPQHF
NA	TRBV20-1	TRBJ1-4	NA	TGCAGTGCTAGAGATGACCGGGGGACTAATGAAAAACTGGTTTTT	CSARDDRGTNEKLVF
TRBD2	TRBV29-1	TRBJ2-3	few	TGCAGCGTTGAACCCGCGGGAGCTACAGATACGCAGTATTTT	CSVEPAGATDTQYF
TRBD1	TRBV29-1	TRBJ2-3	NA	TGCAGCGATAAAGGGGGCGCAGATACGCAGTATTTT	CSDKGGADTQYF
NA	TRBV7-3	TRBJ1-6	NA	TGTGCCAGCAAGGTGATGGGGGGGGCTGATTCTCCCCTCCACTTT	CASKVMGGADSPLHF
TRBD2	TRBV4-2	TRBJ2-1	NA	TGTGCCAGCAGCCCTCGTGAACTAGCGGGCTACAATGAGCAGTTCTTC	CASSPRELAGYNEQFF
NA	TRBV5-1	TRBJ2-2	NA	TGCGCCAGCAGCTTACAGGCCGGGGAGCTGTTTTTT	CASSLQAGELFF
TRBD2	TRBV13	TRBJ2-1	few	TGTGCCAGCAGTGGGACTAGCGAGATTTTCTCCTACAATGAGCAGTTCTTC	CASSGTSEIFSYNEQFF
NA	TRBV20-1	TRBJ2-1	NA	TGCAGTGCCCTCAGCGGGCGGGAGCAGTTCTTC	CSALSGREQFF
NA	TRBV10-3	TRBJ1-2	NA	TGTGCCATCAGTGAGTCTCGGAGGGGTAACTATGGCTACACCTTC	CAISESRRGNYGYTF
TRBD2	TRBV7-9	TRBJ2-1	NA	TGTGCCAGCAGCTTAGGCTCGGCGGGGGACAATGAGCAGTTCTTC	CASSLGSAGDNEQFF
NA	TRBV2	TRBJ2-1	NA	TGTGCCAGCAGACCGGACCGTTACTCCTACAATGAGCAGTTCTTC	CASRPDRYSYNEQFF
TRBD1	TRBV20-1	TRBJ1-2	NA	TGCAGTGCTAGAGATTTCGGCCAGTCAGGGGGCGGTGGCTACACCTTC	CSARDFGQSGGGGYTF
NA	TRBV30	TRBJ1-6	few	TGTGCCTGGTGTCGAAATCACGATTCACCCCTCCACTTT	CAWCRNHDSPLHF
NA	TRBV7-3	TRBJ1-1	many	TGTGCCAGCAGCTGGAAGGCGAACACTGAAGCTTTCTTT	CASSWKANTEAFF
NA	TRBV5-1	TRBJ2-7	NA	TGCGCCAGCAGCCCTGCATTGAGCTCCTACGAGCAGTACTTC	CASSPALSSYEQYF
TRBD2	TRBV7-2	TRBJ2-5	few	TGTGCCAGCAGCGATAGCGGGGGGGCGTTAGAGACCCAGTACTTC	CASSDSGGALETQYF